Shown below are 4 T cell receptor beta chains from a single sample sequenced in a study of tumor and adjacent non-tumor tissue in lung cancer. No cell sorting was done before RNA was extracted from the tissue. TCRbeta libraries were built with three rounds of nested PCR, modified from ARM-PCR. MiXCR, run by TCRdb on the multiplex PCR reads, gives a single entry per CDR3 protein. In the table there are approximately 76,000 distinct CDR3 sequences, around 70% of which are singletons. Material: lung tumor tissue. Receptors were obtained from a woman between 70 and 85 years old with non-small cell lung cancer.

Remarks on this clonotype: Mismatch with germline at one junction end may stem from a read error. This chain joins TRBV11-2 and TRBJ1-2, with 8 bases lining up with TRBD1. CDR3 length: 13 residues. Germline CDR1 reads SGHAT; CDR2 reads FQNNGV. CDR3 region: CASSSTGVPGYTF. The CDR3 DNA is TGCGCCAGCAGCTCGACAGGGGTTCCTGGCTACACCTTC.

Worth noting for this clonotype: A read error may produce the germline difference seen at one junction end. The chain couples TRBV4-1 to TRBJ2-3; D not certain. Germline V CDR1 and CDR2: MGHRA, YSYEKL. The CDR3 extends over 14 amino acids. This CDR3 reads CASSQDTITDTRHF. The CDR3 nucleotides are TGCGCCAGCAGCCAAGATACTATCACAGATACGCGGCATTTT.

At least ten counts were recorded for this clonotype. The J gene is TRBJ2-5, the V gene TRBV10-3, with D perhaps TRBD2 (6 bases). Trimming took off 3 bases at V and 5 bases at J, with 13 bases between the two ends. Germline V CDR1 and CDR2: ENHRY, SYGVKD. The length of the CDR3 is 14 residues. For the CDR3, the DNA is TGTGCCATCAGTGAAGGGACTGGGTCTGAGACCCAGTACTTC. Translated, it gives CAISEGTGSETQYF.

Concerning this clonotype itself: This clone may be a read error of a much larger clone one base away. The rearrangement uses TRBV28 and TRBJ2-7; D unresolved. CDR3 size: 15 residues. Per the germline V gene, CDR1 is MDHEN and CDR2 is SYDVKM. V was cut by 4 bases and J by 1 base, with 14 bases left in between. CDR3 protein: CASSSPTGESYEQYF. CDR3 bases: TGTGCCAGCAGTTCACCAACCGGAGAATCCTACGAGCAGTACTTC. Complete variable domain (other parts from reference TRBV28 and TRBJ2-7): DVKVTQSSRYLVKRTGEKVFLECVQDMDHENMFWYRQDPGLGLRLIYFSYDVKMKEKGDIPEGYSVSREKKERFSLILESASTNQTSMYLCASSSPTGESYEQYFGPGTRLTVT.